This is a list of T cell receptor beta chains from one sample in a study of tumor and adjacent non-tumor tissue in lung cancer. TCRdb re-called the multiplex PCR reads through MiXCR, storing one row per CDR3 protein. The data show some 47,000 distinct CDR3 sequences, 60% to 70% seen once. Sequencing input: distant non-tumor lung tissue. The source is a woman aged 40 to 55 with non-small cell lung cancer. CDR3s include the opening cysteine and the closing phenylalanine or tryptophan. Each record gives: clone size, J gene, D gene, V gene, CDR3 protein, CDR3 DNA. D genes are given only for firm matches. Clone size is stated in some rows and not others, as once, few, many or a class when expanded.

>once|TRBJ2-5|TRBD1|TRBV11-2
CASNLPSGQGKRGETQDF
TGTGCCAGCAACTTACCCTCAGGACAGGGGAAGCGTGGGGAGACCCAGGACTTC
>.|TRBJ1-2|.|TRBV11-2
CASCRDGLVNYGYTF
TGTGCCAGCTGCCGAGACGGGCTGGTTAACTATGGCTATACCTTC
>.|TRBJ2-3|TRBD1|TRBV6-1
CASLRGTDAQYF
TGTGCCAGCTTACGTGGGACAGATGCGCAATATTTT
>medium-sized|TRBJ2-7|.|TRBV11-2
CASSSSGANYEQYF
TGTGCCAGCAGCTCCTCCGGGGCCAACTACGAGCAGTACTTC
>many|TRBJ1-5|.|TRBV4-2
CASSQDWGSSNQPQHF
TGTGCCAGCAGCCAAGATTGGGGAAGTAGCAATCAGCCCCAGCATTTT
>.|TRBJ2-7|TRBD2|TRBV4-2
CASSQDHASGGVTYGQYF
TGTGCCAGCAGCCAAGATCATGCTAGCGGGGGGGTTACCTACGGGCAGTACTTC
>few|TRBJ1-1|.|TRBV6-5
CTSGNGPAQVAFF
TGTACCAGCGGCAATGGGCCAGCTCAAGTAGCTTTCTTT
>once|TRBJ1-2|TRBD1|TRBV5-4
CASGRLINTGTGYGYTF
TGTGCTAGCGGCCGACTCATAAATACCGGGACAGGGTATGGCTACACCTTC
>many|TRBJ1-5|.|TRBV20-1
CSEGVLTHSNQPQHF
TGCAGTGAGGGGGTCCTAACTCATAGCAATCAGCCCCAGCATTTT
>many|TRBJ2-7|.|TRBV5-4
CASSLGGVNYEQYF
TGTGCCAGCAGCTTGGGGGGGGTTAACTACGAGCAGTACTTC
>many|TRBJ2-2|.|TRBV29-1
CSVRTGMEGELFF
TGCAGCGTCCGCACCGGGATGGAGGGGGAGCTGTTTTTT
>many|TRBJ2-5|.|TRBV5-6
CASSIYTREGTQYF
TGTGCCAGCAGCATATATACACGCGAGGGGACCCAGTACTTC
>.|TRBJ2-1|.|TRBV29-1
CGVVAGQIYNEQFF
TGCGGCGTTGTCGCGGGACAAATCTACAATGAGCAGTTCTTC
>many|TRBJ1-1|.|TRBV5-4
CASSLDEGWTEAFF
TGTGCCAGCAGCTTGGATGAGGGTTGGACTGAAGCTTTCTTT
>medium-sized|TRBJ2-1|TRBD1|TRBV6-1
CASSAGQGESDEQFF
TGTGCCAGCAGTGCTGGACAGGGGGAGAGCGATGAGCAGTTCTTC
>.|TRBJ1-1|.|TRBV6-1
CACSIPQGKAFF
TGTGCCTGCAGTATACCTCAAGGAAAAGCTTTCTTT
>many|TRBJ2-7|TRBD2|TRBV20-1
CSASATSGSYEQYF
TGCAGTGCTAGCGCAACTAGCGGATCCTACGAGCAGTACTTC
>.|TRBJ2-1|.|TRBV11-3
CASSLQGNEQFF
TGTGCCAGCAGCTTACAGGGGAACGAGCAGTTCTTC
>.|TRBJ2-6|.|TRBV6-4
CASSDSTGSGANVLTF
TGTGCCAGCAGTGACTCAACAGGGTCTGGGGCCAACGTCCTGACTTTC
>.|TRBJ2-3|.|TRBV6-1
CASSGAPSTYTDTQYF
TGTGCCAGCAGTGGGGCTCCGAGCACCTACACAGATACACAGTATTTT
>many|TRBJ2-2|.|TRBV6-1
CASSARAELPRGELFF
TGTGCCAGCAGTGCCCGGGCCGAACTTCCTAGGGGGGAGCTGTTTTTT
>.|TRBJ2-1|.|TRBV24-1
CATAEVGSGEQFF
TGTGCCACCGCTGAGGTGGGAAGTGGAGAGCAGTTCTTC
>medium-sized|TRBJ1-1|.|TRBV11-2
CASSFSGGNTEAFF
TGTGCCAGCAGCTTTTCCGGGGGGAACACTGAAGCTTTCTTT
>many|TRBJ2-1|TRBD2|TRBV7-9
CASSLQTSGGYNEQFF
TGTGCCAGCAGCCTACAAACTAGCGGGGGCTACAATGAGCAGTTCTTC
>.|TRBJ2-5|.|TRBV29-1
CSVERWEQEIRYF
TGCAGCGTTGAGCGCTGGGAACAAGAGATCCGGTACTTC
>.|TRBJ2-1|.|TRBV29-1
CIVAESGLYNEQFF
TGCATCGTTGCCGAGTCAGGGCTATACAATGAGCAGTTCTTC
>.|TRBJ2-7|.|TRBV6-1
CASSPAGPYEHYF
TGTGCCAGCAGCCCGGCGGGGCCATACGAGCATTACTTC
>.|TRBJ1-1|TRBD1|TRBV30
CAWSRDRLFGTEAFF
TGTGCCTGGTCACGGGACAGATTGTTCGGTACTGAAGCTTTCTTT
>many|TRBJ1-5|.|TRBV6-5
CASSYDSREQPQHF
TGTGCCAGCAGTTACGATAGCAGGGAACAGCCCCAGCATTTT
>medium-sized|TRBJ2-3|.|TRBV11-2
CASSLASQGSTDTQYF
TGTGCCAGCAGCTTAGCCTCCCAGGGTAGCACAGATACGCAGTATTTT
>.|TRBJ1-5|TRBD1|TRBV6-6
CARSSGTDSNQTQHF
TGTGCTAGAAGCTCCGGGACAGATAGCAATCAGACCCAGCATTTT
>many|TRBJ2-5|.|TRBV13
CASSLAETQYF
TGTGCCAGCAGCTTAGCGGAGACCCAGTACTTC